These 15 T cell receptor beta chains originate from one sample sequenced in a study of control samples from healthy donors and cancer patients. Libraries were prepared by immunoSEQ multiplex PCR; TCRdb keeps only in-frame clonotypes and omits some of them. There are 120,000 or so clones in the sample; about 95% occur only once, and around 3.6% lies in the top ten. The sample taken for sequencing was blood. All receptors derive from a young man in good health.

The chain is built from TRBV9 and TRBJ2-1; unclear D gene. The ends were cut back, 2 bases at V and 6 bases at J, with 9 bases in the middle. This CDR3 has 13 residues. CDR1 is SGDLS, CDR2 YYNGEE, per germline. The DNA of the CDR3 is TGTGCCAGCAGCGTTCAGTTAACCAATGAGCAGTTCTTC. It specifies CASSVQLTNEQFF.

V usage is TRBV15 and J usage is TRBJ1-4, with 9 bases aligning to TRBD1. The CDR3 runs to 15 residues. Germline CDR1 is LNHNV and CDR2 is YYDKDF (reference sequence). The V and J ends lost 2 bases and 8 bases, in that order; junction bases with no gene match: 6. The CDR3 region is CATSRTGGVGEKLFF. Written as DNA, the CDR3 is TGTGCCACCAGCAGAACAGGGGGCGTCGGGGAAAAACTGTTTTTT.

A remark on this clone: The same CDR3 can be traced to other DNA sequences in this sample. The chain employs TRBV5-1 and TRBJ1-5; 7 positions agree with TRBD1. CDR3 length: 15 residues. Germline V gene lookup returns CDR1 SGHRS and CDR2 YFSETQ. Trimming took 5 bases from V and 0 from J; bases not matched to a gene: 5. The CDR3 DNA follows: TGCGCCAGCAGTTTAACAGGGGATAGCAATCAGCCCCAGCATTTT. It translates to CASSLTGDSNQPQHF.

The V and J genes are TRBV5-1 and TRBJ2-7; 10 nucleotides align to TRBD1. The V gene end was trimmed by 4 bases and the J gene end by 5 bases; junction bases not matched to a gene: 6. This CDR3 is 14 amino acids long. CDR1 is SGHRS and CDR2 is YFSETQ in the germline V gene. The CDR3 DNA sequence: TGCGCCAGCAGCAGAGGACAGGGGGTGGACGAGCAGTACTTC. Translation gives CASSRGQGVDEQYF.

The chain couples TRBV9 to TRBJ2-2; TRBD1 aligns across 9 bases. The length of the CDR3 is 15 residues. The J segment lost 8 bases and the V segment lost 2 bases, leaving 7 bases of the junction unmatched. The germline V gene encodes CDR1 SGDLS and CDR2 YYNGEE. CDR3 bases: TGTGCCAGCAGCGTTAACAGGGGGCCCCCAGGGGAGCTGTTTTTT. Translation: CASSVNRGPPGELFF.

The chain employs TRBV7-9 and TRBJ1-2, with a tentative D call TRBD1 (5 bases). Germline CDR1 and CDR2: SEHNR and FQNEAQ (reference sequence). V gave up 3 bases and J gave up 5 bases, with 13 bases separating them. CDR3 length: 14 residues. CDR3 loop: CASSFGADSYGYTF. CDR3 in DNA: TGTGCCAGCAGCTTTGGGGCAGACTCTTATGGCTACACCTTC.

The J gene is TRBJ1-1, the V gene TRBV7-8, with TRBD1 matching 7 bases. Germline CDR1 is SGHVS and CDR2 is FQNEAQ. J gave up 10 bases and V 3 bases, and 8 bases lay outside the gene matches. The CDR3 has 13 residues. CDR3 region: CASSFDRAARAFF. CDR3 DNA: TGTGCCAGCAGCTTCGACAGGGCGGCTCGAGCTTTCTTT.

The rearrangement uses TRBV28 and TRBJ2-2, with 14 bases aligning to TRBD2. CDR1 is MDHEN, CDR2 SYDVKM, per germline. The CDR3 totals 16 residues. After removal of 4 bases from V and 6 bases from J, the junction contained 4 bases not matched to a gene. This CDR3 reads CASSSRLAGGPGELFF. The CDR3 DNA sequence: TGTGCCAGCAGTTCCCGACTAGCGGGGGGGCCCGGGGAGCTGTTTTTT.

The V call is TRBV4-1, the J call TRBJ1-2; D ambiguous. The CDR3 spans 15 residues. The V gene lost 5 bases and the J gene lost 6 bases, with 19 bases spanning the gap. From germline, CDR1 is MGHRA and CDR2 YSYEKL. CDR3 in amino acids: CASSVPSYGPDGYTF. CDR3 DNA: TGCGCCAGCAGCGTCCCCAGTTATGGCCCGGATGGCTACACCTTC.

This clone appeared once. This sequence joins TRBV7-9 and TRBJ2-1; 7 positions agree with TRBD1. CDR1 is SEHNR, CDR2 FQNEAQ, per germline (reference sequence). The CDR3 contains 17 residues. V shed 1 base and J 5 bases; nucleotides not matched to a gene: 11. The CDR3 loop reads CASSLENWGQIHNEQFF. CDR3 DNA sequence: TGTGCCAGCAGCTTAGAGAATTGGGGACAGATTCACAATGAGCAGTTCTTC.

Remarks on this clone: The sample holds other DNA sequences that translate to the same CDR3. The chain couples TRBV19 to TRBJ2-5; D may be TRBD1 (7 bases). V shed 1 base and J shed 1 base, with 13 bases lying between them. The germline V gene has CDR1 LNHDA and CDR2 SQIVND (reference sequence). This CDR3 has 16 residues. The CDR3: CASSIVAGGPQETQYF. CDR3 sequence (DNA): TGTGCCAGTAGTATAGTCGCAGGGGGGCCCCAAGAGACCCAGTACTTC.

The CDR3 region has the DNA TGTGCCAGCAAGGGGCGGGGGACAGGGGGCGTCGAGCAGTACTTC. This sequence encodes CASKGRGTGGVEQYF. The rearrangement uses TRBV6-6 and TRBJ2-7; 12 positions agree with TRBD1. The junction had 10 bases not matched to a gene; V was cut back by 7 bases and J by 6 bases. From germline, CDR1 is MNHNY and CDR2 SVGAGI (reference sequence). CDR3 length: 15 residues.

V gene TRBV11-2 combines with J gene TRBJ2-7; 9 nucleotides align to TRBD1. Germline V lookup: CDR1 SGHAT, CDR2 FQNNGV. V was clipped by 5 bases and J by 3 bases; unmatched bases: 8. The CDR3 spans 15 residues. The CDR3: CASSIFTGQGYEQYF. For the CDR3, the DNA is TGTGCCAGCAGCATATTCACGGGACAGGGCTACGAGCAGTACTTC.

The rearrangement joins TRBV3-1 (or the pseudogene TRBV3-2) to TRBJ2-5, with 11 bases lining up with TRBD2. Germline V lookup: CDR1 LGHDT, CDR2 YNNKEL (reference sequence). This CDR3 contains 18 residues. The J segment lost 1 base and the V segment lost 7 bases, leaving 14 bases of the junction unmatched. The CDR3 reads CASTGETSGELVQETQYF. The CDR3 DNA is TGTGCCAGCACCGGGGAGACTAGCGGGGAATTGGTCCAAGAGACCCAGTACTTC.

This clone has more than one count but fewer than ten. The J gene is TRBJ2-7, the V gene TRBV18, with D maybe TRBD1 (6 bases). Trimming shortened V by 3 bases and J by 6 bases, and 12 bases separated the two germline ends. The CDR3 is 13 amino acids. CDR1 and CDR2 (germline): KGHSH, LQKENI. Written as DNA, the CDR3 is TGTGCCAGCTCACCGCCGGACAGTCGCGAGCAGTACTTC. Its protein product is CASSPPDSREQYF.